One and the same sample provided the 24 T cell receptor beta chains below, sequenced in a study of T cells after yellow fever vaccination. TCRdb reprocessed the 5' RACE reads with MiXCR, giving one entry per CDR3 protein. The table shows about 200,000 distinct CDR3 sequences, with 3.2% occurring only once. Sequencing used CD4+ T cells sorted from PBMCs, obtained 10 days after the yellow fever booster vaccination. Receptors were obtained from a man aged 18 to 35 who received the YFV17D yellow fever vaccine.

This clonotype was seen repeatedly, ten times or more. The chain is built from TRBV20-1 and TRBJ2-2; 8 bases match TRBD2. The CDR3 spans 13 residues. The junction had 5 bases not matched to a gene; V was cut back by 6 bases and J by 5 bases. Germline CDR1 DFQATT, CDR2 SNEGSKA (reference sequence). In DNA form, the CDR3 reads TGCAGTGCAAAGACTAGCGCTACCGGGGAGCTGTTTTTT. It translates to CSAKTSATGELFF.

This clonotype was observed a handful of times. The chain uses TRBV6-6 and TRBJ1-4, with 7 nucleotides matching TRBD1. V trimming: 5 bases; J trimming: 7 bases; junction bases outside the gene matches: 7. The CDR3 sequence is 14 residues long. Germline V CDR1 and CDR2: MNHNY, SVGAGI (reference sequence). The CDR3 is CASSPYRGSEKLFF. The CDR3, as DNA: TGTGCCAGCAGTCCCTACAGGGGCTCTGAAAAACTGTTTTTT.

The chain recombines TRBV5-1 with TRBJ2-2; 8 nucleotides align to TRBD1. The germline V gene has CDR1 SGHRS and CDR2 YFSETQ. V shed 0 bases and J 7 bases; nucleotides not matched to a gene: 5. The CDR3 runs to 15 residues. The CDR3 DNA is TGCGCCAGCAGCTTGGCCAGGGGGCGCGACGGGGAGCTGTTTTTT. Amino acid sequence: CASSLARGRDGELFF.

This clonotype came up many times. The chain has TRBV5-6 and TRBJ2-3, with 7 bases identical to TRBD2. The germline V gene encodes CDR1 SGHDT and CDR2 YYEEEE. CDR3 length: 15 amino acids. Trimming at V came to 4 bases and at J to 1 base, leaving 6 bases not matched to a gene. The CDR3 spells CASSPIAGRTDTQYF. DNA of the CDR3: TGTGCCAGCAGCCCGATAGCGGGCCGCACAGATACGCAGTATTTT.

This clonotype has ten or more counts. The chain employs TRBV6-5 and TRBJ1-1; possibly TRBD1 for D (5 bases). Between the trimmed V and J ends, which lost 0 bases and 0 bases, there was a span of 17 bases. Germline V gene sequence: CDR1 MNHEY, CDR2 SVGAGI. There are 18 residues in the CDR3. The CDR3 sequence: CASSYSSPGTDLNTEAFF. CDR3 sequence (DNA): TGTGCCAGCAGTTACTCAAGTCCCGGGACGGACCTGAACACTGAAGCTTTCTTT.

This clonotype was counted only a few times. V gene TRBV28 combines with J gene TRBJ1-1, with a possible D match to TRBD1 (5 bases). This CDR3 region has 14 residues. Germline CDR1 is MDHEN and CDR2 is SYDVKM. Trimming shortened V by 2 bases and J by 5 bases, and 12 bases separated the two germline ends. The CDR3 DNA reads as TGTGCCAGCAGTTTAGGAGGGGTGAGAACTGAAGCTTTCTTT. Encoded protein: CASSLGGVRTEAFF.

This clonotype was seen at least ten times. The CDR3 is CASSPGQGDQPQHF. The CDR3 DNA sequence: TGCGCCAGCAGCCCCGGACAGGGGGATCAGCCCCAGCATTTT. The rearrangement joins TRBV5-1 to TRBJ1-5; 10 bases map to TRBD1. Looked up from germline, CDR1 is SGHRS and CDR2 is YFSETQ. J was trimmed by 5 bases and V by 4 bases; bases with no gene match: 3. This CDR3 region has 14 residues.

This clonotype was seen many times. The chain's CDR3 is CAIKGQDSYNEQFF. The CDR3 region has the DNA TGTGCCATCAAAGGGCAGGACTCCTACAATGAGCAGTTCTTC. V usage is TRBV10-3 and J usage is TRBJ2-1, with no clear D. V was shortened by 7 bases and J by 0 bases, with 10 bases between the two germline ends. CDR3 length: 14 amino acids. Per the germline V gene, CDR1 is ENHRY and CDR2 is SYGVKD.

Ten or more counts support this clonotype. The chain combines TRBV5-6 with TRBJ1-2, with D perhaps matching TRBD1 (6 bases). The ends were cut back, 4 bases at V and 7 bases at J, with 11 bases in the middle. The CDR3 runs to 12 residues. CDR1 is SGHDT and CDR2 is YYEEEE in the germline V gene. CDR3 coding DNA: TGTGCCAGCAGCCCGGGGGGCAGTGGCTACACCTTC. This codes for CASSPGGSGYTF.

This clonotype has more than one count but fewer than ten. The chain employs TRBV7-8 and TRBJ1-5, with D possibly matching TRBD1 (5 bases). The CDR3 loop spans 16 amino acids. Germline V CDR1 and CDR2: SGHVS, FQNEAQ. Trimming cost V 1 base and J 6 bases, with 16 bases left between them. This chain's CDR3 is CASSLVRERSSQPQHF. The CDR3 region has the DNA TGTGCCAGCAGCTTAGTCAGGGAAAGGTCTAGTCAGCCCCAGCATTTT.

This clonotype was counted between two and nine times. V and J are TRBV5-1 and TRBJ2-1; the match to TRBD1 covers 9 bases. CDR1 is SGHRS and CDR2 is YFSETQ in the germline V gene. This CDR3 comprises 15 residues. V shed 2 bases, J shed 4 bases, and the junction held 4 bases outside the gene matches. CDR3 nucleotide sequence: TGCGCCAGCAGCTTCGGGGACAGGGAGTACAATGAGCAGTTCTTC. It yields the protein CASSFGDREYNEQFF.

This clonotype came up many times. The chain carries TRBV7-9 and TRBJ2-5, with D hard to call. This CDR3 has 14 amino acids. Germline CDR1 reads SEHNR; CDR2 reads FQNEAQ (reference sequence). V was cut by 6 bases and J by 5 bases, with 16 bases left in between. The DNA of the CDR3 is TGTGCCAGCAGAATAGCCGTGGATTCGGAGACCCAGTACTTC. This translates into CASRIAVDSETQYF.

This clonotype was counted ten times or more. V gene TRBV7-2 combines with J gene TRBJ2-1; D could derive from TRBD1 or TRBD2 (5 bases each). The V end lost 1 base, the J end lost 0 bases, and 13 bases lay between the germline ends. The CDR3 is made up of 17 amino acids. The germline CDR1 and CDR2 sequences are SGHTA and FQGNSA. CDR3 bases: TGTGCCAGCAGCTTAGGGCTGGGGGTAAGCTCCTACAATGAGCAGTTCTTC. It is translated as CASSLGLGVSSYNEQFF.

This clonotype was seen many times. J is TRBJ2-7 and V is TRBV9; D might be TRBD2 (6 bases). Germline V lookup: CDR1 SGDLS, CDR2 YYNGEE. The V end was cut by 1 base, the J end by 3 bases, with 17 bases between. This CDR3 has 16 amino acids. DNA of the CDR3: TGTGCCAGCAGCGTATTGCGGGATTGGGGGGACTACGAGCAGTACGTC. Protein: CASSVLRDWGDYEQYV.

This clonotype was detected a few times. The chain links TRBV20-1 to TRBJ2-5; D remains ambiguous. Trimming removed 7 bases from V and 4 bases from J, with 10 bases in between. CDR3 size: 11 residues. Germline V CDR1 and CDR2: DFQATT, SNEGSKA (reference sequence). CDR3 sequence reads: CSGPYTETQYF. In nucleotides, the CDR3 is TGCAGTGGGCCATACACAGAGACCCAGTACTTC.

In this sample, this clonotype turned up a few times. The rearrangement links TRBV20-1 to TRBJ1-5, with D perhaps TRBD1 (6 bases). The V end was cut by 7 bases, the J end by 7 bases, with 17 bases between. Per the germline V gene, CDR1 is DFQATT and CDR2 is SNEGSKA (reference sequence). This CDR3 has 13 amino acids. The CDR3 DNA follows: TGCAGTGTCAGAGGGGGGTCCGGACAGCCCCAGCATTTT. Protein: CSVRGGSGQPQHF.

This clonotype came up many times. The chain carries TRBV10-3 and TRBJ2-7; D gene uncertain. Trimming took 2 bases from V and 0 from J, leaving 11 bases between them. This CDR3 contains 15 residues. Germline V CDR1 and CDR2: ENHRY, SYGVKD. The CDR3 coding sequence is TGTGCCATCAGTGAGAAACAGTCCAGCTCCTACGAGCAGTACTTC. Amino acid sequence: CAISEKQSSSYEQYF.

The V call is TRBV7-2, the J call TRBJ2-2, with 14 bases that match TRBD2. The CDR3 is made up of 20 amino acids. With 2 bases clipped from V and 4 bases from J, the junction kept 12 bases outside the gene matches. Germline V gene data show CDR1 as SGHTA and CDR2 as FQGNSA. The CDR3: CASSLRGTRGLAGATGELFF. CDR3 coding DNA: TGTGCCAGCAGCTTAAGAGGGACACGGGGACTAGCGGGGGCCACCGGGGAGCTGTTTTTT.

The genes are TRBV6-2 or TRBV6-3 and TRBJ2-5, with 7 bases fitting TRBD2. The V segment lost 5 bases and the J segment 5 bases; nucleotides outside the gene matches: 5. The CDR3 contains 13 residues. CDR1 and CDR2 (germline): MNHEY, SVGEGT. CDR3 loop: CASSGSGAETQYF. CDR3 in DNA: TGTGCCAGCAGTGGGAGCGGGGCGGAGACCCAGTACTTC.

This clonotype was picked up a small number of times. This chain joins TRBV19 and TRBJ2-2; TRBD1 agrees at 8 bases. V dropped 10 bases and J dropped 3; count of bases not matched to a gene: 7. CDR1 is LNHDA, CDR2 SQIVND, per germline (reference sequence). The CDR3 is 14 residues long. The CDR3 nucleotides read TGTGCCACTGGACAGGGCTCCTACACCGGGGAGCTGTTTTTT. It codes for CATGQGSYTGELFF.

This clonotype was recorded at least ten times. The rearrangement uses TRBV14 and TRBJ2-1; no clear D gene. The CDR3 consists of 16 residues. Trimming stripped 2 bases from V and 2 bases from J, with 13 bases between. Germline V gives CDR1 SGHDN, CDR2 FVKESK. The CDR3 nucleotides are TGTGCCAGCAGCCAATATTACGATCCTACCTACAATGAGCAGTTCTTC. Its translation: CASSQYYDPTYNEQFF.

CDR3 in DNA: TGTGCCAGCAGTGAAGTCGCAGGGGGAAACTATGGCTACACCTTC. It is translated as CASSEVAGGNYGYTF. The rearrangement uses TRBV6-1 and TRBJ1-2, with TRBD1 matching over 7 bases. CDR3 length: 15 amino acids. Germline V gene data show CDR1 as MNHNS and CDR2 as SASEGT. The J segment lost 2 bases and the V segment lost 1 base, leaving 4 bases of the junction unmatched.

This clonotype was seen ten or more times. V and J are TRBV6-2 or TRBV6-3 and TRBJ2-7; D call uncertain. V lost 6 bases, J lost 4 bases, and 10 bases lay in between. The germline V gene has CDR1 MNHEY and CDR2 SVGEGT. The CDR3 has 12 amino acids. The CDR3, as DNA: TGTGCCAGCAGCCCCGCAGATTACGAGCAGTACTTC. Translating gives CASSPADYEQYF.

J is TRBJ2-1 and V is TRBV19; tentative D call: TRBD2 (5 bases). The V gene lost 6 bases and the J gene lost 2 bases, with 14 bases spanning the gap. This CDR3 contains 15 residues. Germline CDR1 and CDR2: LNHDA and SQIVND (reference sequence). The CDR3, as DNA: TGTGCCAGTAGACGCTCCGGACTGGCCTACAATGAGCAGTTCTTC. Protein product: CASRRSGLAYNEQFF.